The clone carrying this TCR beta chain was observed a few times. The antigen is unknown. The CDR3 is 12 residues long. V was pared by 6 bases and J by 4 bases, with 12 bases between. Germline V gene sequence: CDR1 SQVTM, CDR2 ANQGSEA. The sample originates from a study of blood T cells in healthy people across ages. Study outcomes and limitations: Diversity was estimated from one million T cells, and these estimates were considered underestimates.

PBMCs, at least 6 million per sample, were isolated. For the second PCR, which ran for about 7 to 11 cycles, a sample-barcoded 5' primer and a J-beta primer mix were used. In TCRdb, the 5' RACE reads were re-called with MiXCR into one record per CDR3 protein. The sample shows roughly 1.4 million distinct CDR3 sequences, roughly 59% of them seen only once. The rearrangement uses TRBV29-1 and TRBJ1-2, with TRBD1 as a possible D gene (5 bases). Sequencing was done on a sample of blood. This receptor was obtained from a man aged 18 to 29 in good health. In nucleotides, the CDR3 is TGCAGCGTACCGACAGAATTCTATGGCTACACCTTC. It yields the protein CSVPTEFYGYTF. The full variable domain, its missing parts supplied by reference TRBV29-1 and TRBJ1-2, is SAVISQKPSRDICQRGTSLTIQCQVDSQVTMMFWYRQQPGQSLTLIATANQGSEATYESGFVIDKFPISRPNLTFSTLTVSNMSPEDSSIYLCSVPTEFYGYTFGSGTRLTVV.